This T cell receptor beta chain was profiled in a study of T cell responses to AZD1222 COVID-19 vaccine. Study overall: Investigators merged groups given second doses at roughly 4 or roughly 12 weeks.

This clone was counted a few times. Its antigen is still unknown. The data were produced by immunoSEQ multiplex PCR, yet TCRdb's version contains in-frame clones alone and is incomplete. The data show some 80,000 clones, with about 84% seen just once and over 8% held by the top ten. Findings and caveats of the study: Reports indicate that nearly half of spike-specific TCRs are directed at unmutated variant regions. Spike regions recognized by vaccine-associated CD4 TCRs spanned the protein, led by 160-218 and 743-854.

V shed 4 bases, J shed 4 bases, and the junction held 4 bases outside the gene matches. Germline CDR1 SNHLY, CDR2 FYNNEI. The CDR3 runs 14 residues. The chain recombines TRBV2 with TRBJ2-3; 8 bases agree with TRBD1. The sequenced sample was peripheral blood, obtained on day 0 of AZD1222 vaccination. The source of this sequence is an adult in good health. Here the CDR3 DNA reads TGTGCCAGCAGTGGGGTACAGGGGGCAGATACGCAGTATTTT. This translates into CASSGVQGADTQYF.